Below, one T cell receptor beta chain is given with its context. What it recognizes is unknown. The entry originates in a study of cytomegalovirus exposure and HLA in healthy donors. Broader study findings: Usually a TCR sequence was rare, but some public TCRs were found in many donors.

Clones were sequenced by immunoSEQ multiplex PCR, and TCRdb holds only the in-frame ones, with some missing. The sample consists of 150,000 to 200,000 clones, approximately 81% of them appearing once. CDR3 length equals 14 residues. The V segment lost 6 bases and the J segment 7 bases; nucleotides outside the gene matches: 7. The germline V gene encodes CDR1 MNHNY and CDR2 SVGAGI (reference sequence). V is TRBV6-6 and J is TRBJ1-5, with 9 bases aligning to TRBD1. Sequenced material: PBMCs. This sequence was found in a man aged 25 to 45 in good health and CMV-seropositive. The CDR3 DNA reads TGTGCCAGCAGAAGGACAGGGGAAGGGCAGCCCCAGCATTTT. Protein: CASRRTGEGQPQHF.